The source of this T cell receptor beta chain is a study of Graves' ophthalmopathy and Graves' hyperthyroidism. The trim removed 4 bases at V and 3 bases at J, leaving 6 bases unmatched. CDR1 is LNHDA, CDR2 SQIVND, per germline (reference sequence). CDR3 size: 16 residues. This clonotype was observed a handful of times. Amplification targeted the TCR beta CDR3 regions, with RNA transcripts as the source material. Second-round multiplex PCR came after a first-round RT-PCR that employed HTBI primers. TCRdb ran MiXCR on the multiplex PCR reads and lists one entry per CDR3 protein. The sample comprises hundreds of thousands of distinct CDR3 sequences, about 41% of which are singletons, and 2.5% to 3.5% rests with the top ten.

The sequencing input was peripheral blood. The V call is TRBV19, the J call TRBJ2-7; TRBD2 aligns across 13 bases. This clonotype was obtained from an adult man with Graves' ophthalmopathy. CDR3 sequence (DNA): TGTGCCAGTAGTAGCCAGGGACTAGCGGGATTCTACGAGCAGTACTTC. Translated, it gives CASSSQGLAGFYEQYF. Full variable domain (remainder filled in from reference TRBV19 and TRBJ2-7): DGGITQSPKYLFRKEGQNVTLSCEQNLNHDAMYWYRQDPGQGLRLIYYSQIVNDFQKGDIAEGYSVSREKKESFPLTVTSAQKNPTAFYLCASSSQGLAGFYEQYFGPGTRLTVT.